A selection of T cell receptor beta chains follows, all from one sample in a study of cytomegalovirus exposure and HLA in healthy donors. Profiling relied on immunoSEQ multiplex PCR, and the TCRdb table lists in-frame clones only, not all of them. This sample has more than 250,000 clones; approximately 86% occur once, and the top ten carry over 1%. The specimen sequenced was PBMCs. Receptor source: a woman in her twenties or thirties in good health and CMV-seropositive. Both conserved end residues are part of each CDR3. The D gene is left open where the match is weak. Expanded clones are given a class, and other clones once, few, many or no size at all.

CDR3 length: 15; J gene: TRBJ2-3; D gene: TRBD1; clone size: .; V gene: TRBV5-1; CDR3 protein: CASSLTGGGTDTQYF; CDR3 DNA: TGCGCCAGCAGCTTGACAGGGGGCGGCACAGATACGCAGTATTTT
CDR3 length: 14; J gene: TRBJ2-7; D gene: .; clone size: .; V gene: TRBV7-9; CDR3 protein: CASSPLVGAGEQYF; CDR3 DNA: TGTGCCAGCAGCCCACTTGTGGGGGCAGGGGAGCAGTACTTC
CDR3 length: 16; J gene: TRBJ2-5; D gene: .; clone size: .; V gene: TRBV5-1; CDR3 protein: CASSLGLYGSQETQYF; CDR3 DNA: TGCGCCAGCAGCTTGGGTCTGTACGGGAGCCAAGAGACCCAGTACTTC
CDR3 length: 14; J gene: TRBJ1-2; D gene: .; clone size: .; V gene: TRBV27; CDR3 protein: CASSLSRVAYGYTF; CDR3 DNA: TGTGCCAGCAGTTTATCCAGGGTGGCCTATGGCTACACCTTC
CDR3 length: 11; J gene: TRBJ1-1; D gene: .; clone size: once; V gene: TRBV29-1; CDR3 protein: CSVGGRTEAFF; CDR3 DNA: TGCAGCGTTGGGGGGCGCACTGAAGCTTTCTTT
CDR3 length: 15; J gene: TRBJ2-1; D gene: .; clone size: .; V gene: TRBV19; CDR3 protein: CASSKQGYSYNEQFF; CDR3 DNA: TGTGCCAGTAGTAAACAGGGATACTCCTACAATGAGCAGTTCTTC
CDR3 length: 18; J gene: TRBJ2-6; D gene: .; clone size: .; V gene: TRBV4-1; CDR3 protein: CASSQADAGNSGANVLTF; CDR3 DNA: TGCGCCAGCAGCCAGGCAGATGCCGGGAACTCTGGGGCCAACGTCCTGACTTTC
CDR3 length: 14; J gene: TRBJ1-2; D gene: .; clone size: few; V gene: TRBV15; CDR3 protein: CATSTRQTGKGYTF; CDR3 DNA: TGTGCCACCAGCACAAGACAGACAGGCAAGGGCTACACCTTC
CDR3 length: 12; J gene: TRBJ1-1; D gene: .; clone size: .; V gene: TRBV6-6; CDR3 protein: CASRTESLEAFF; CDR3 DNA: TGTGCCAGCAGAACGGAATCGCTCGAAGCTTTCTTT
CDR3 length: 13; J gene: TRBJ2-7; D gene: .; clone size: .; V gene: TRBV15; CDR3 protein: CATSREQGYEQYF; CDR3 DNA: TGTGCCACCAGCAGAGAGCAGGGGTACGAGCAGTACTTC
CDR3 length: 14; J gene: TRBJ2-2; D gene: .; clone size: .; V gene: TRBV6-5; CDR3 protein: CASSYRTRTGELFF; CDR3 DNA: TGTGCCAGCAGTTACCGGACCCGCACCGGGGAGCTGTTTTTT
CDR3 length: 18; J gene: TRBJ1-5; D gene: TRBD1; clone size: .; V gene: TRBV5-6; CDR3 protein: CASSLIAGGGGGGQPQHF; CDR3 DNA: TGTGCCAGCAGCTTGATCGCAGGGGGCGGCGGAGGAGGTCAGCCCCAGCATTTT
CDR3 length: 13; J gene: TRBJ2-3; D gene: TRBD1; clone size: once; V gene: TRBV6-6; CDR3 protein: CASRGGAADTQYF; CDR3 DNA: TGTGCCAGCAGAGGGGGCGCAGCGGATACGCAGTATTTT
CDR3 length: 11; J gene: TRBJ2-7; D gene: .; clone size: .; V gene: TRBV28; CDR3 protein: CASRALYEQYF; CDR3 DNA: TGTGCCAGCAGGGCCCTCTACGAGCAGTACTTC
CDR3 length: 15; J gene: TRBJ2-4; D gene: TRBD2; clone size: .; V gene: TRBV6-9; CDR3 protein: CASSYWPGLAGVQYF; CDR3 DNA: TGTGCCAGCAGTTATTGGCCGGGACTAGCGGGAGTACAGTACTTC
CDR3 length: 12; J gene: TRBJ1-1; D gene: .; clone size: .; V gene: TRBV7-9; CDR3 protein: CAAVGGKTEAFF; CDR3 DNA: TGTGCCGCCGTGGGGGGTAAGACTGAAGCTTTCTTT
CDR3 length: 15; J gene: TRBJ2-5; D gene: .; clone size: .; V gene: TRBV7-2; CDR3 protein: CASSPGGPLRETQYF; CDR3 DNA: TGTGCCAGCAGCCCCGGCGGGCCCCTGCGAGAGACCCAGTACTTC
CDR3 length: 16; J gene: TRBJ1-2; D gene: TRBD1; clone size: few; V gene: TRBV27; CDR3 protein: CASRRQDRVGDYGYTF; CDR3 DNA: TGTGCCAGCAGGCGGCAGGACAGGGTGGGTGATTATGGCTACACCTTC
CDR3 length: 13; J gene: TRBJ1-1; D gene: .; clone size: .; V gene: TRBV6-1; CDR3 protein: CASGGNRNTEAFF; CDR3 DNA: TGTGCCAGCGGGGGGAACCGAAACACTGAAGCTTTCTTT
CDR3 length: 16; J gene: TRBJ2-2; D gene: .; clone size: .; V gene: TRBV9; CDR3 protein: CASSVEVSVITGELFF; CDR3 DNA: TGTGCCAGCAGCGTAGAGGTTTCAGTTATAACCGGGGAGCTGTTTTTT
CDR3 length: 14; J gene: TRBJ2-7; D gene: .; clone size: .; V gene: TRBV15; CDR3 protein: CATSTAGSRYEQYF; CDR3 DNA: TGTGCCACCAGCACGGCAGGGAGTAGGTACGAGCAGTACTTC
CDR3 length: 17; J gene: TRBJ2-3; D gene: TRBD2; clone size: .; V gene: TRBV5-4; CDR3 protein: CASSGTRLAGSTDTQYF; CDR3 DNA: TGTGCCAGCAGCGGGACTCGACTAGCGGGGAGCACAGATACGCAGTATTTT
CDR3 length: 12; J gene: TRBJ2-5; D gene: .; clone size: .; V gene: TRBV5-4; CDR3 protein: CASRNPQETQYF; CDR3 DNA: TGTGCCAGCAGGAATCCCCAAGAGACCCAGTACTTC
CDR3 length: 15; J gene: TRBJ1-5; D gene: TRBD1; clone size: .; V gene: TRBV19; CDR3 protein: CASRLGTGKNQPQHF; CDR3 DNA: TGTGCCAGTAGGCTAGGGACAGGGAAGAATCAGCCCCAGCATTTT
CDR3 length: 14; J gene: TRBJ2-2; D gene: .; clone size: .; V gene: TRBV9; CDR3 protein: CASSVAQGTGELFF; CDR3 DNA: TGTGCCAGCAGCGTAGCTCAGGGCACCGGGGAGCTGTTTTTT
CDR3 length: 17; J gene: TRBJ2-1; D gene: .; clone size: .; V gene: TRBV4-3; CDR3 protein: CASSSASGGILLNEQFF; CDR3 DNA: TGCGCCAGCAGCTCGGCCTCGGGCGGGATCCTCTTGAATGAGCAGTTCTTC
CDR3 length: 14; J gene: TRBJ1-2; D gene: .; clone size: few; V gene: TRBV11-1; CDR3 protein: CASSLAVSRDGYTF; CDR3 DNA: TGTGCCAGCAGCTTAGCGGTTAGCCGTGATGGCTACACCTTC
CDR3 length: 16; J gene: TRBJ2-1; D gene: TRBD2; clone size: .; V gene: TRBV7-2; CDR3 protein: CASRPSGTSGRNEQFF; CDR3 DNA: TGTGCCAGCAGACCGTCCGGGACTAGCGGACGGAATGAGCAGTTCTTC
CDR3 length: 16; J gene: TRBJ2-3; D gene: TRBD2; clone size: .; V gene: TRBV9; CDR3 protein: CASSLQLAGGENTQYF; CDR3 DNA: TGTGCCAGCAGCCTCCAACTAGCGGGGGGGGAGAATACGCAGTATTTT
CDR3 length: 12; J gene: TRBJ1-1; D gene: .; clone size: few; V gene: TRBV5-1; CDR3 protein: CASSPPGTEAFF; CDR3 DNA: TGCGCCAGCAGCCCACCCGGAACTGAAGCTTTCTTT
CDR3 length: 15; J gene: TRBJ1-3; D gene: .; clone size: .; V gene: TRBV19; CDR3 protein: CASSISDAPGNTIYF; CDR3 DNA: TGTGCCAGTAGTATATCCGACGCACCTGGAAACACCATATATTTT
CDR3 length: 19; J gene: TRBJ2-1; D gene: TRBD2; clone size: .; V gene: TRBV5-1; CDR3 protein: CASSLRLAGQLDSYNEQFF; CDR3 DNA: TGCGCCAGCAGCCTCAGACTAGCGGGACAATTGGACTCCTACAATGAGCAGTTCTTC
CDR3 length: 15; J gene: TRBJ1-6; D gene: TRBD1; clone size: .; V gene: TRBV7-2; CDR3 protein: CASSLGGTGRSPLHF; CDR3 DNA: TGTGCCAGCAGCTTAGGAGGGACAGGCCGGTCACCCCTCCACTTT
CDR3 length: 18; J gene: TRBJ2-1; D gene: TRBD1; clone size: once; V gene: TRBV6-1; CDR3 protein: CASSELIRTGATYNEQFF; CDR3 DNA: TGTGCCAGCAGTGAACTCATCCGGACAGGGGCAACTTACAATGAGCAGTTCTTC
CDR3 length: 14; J gene: TRBJ2-1; D gene: .; clone size: few; V gene: TRBV7-9; CDR3 protein: CASSLASGVWEQFF; CDR3 DNA: TGTGCCAGCAGCTTAGCGTCGGGGGTTTGGGAGCAGTTCTTC
CDR3 length: 15; J gene: TRBJ1-5; D gene: TRBD1; clone size: .; V gene: TRBV27; CDR3 protein: CASSSGQAINQPQHF; CDR3 DNA: TGTGCCAGCAGTTCAGGACAGGCCATTAATCAGCCCCAGCATTTT
CDR3 length: 15; J gene: TRBJ2-1; D gene: .; clone size: .; V gene: TRBV28; CDR3 protein: CASSLWGPTGDEQFF; CDR3 DNA: TGTGCCAGCAGTTTATGGGGACCTACAGGCGATGAGCAGTTCTTC
CDR3 length: 14; J gene: TRBJ2-7; D gene: .; clone size: .; V gene: TRBV5-8; CDR3 protein: CASSEGHVTYEQYF; CDR3 DNA: TGTGCCAGCAGCGAGGGACACGTCACCTACGAGCAGTACTTC
CDR3 length: 16; J gene: TRBJ2-3; D gene: TRBD2; clone size: once; V gene: TRBV28; CDR3 protein: CASSFFSGATTDTQYF; CDR3 DNA: TGTGCCAGCAGTTTTTTCAGCGGGGCGACCACAGATACGCAGTATTTT
CDR3 length: 15; J gene: TRBJ2-2; D gene: TRBD2; clone size: .; V gene: TRBV5-1; CDR3 protein: CASNLAGVITGELFF; CDR3 DNA: TGCGCCAGCAACCTAGCGGGAGTGATTACCGGGGAGCTGTTTTTT
CDR3 length: 14; J gene: TRBJ2-1; D gene: TRBD1; clone size: .; V gene: TRBV28; CDR3 protein: CASSLGQAYNEQFF; CDR3 DNA: TGTGCCAGCAGTTTGGGACAGGCGTACAATGAGCAGTTCTTC
CDR3 length: 13; J gene: TRBJ1-1; D gene: .; clone size: .; V gene: TRBV2; CDR3 protein: CASSEFPLSEAFF; CDR3 DNA: TGTGCCAGCAGTGAATTTCCCCTCAGTGAAGCTTTCTTT
CDR3 length: 16; J gene: TRBJ2-7; D gene: TRBD2; clone size: .; V gene: TRBV4-3; CDR3 protein: CASSQRTSGRRNEQYF; CDR3 DNA: TGCGCCAGCAGCCAACGGACTAGCGGGAGGAGGAACGAGCAGTACTTC
CDR3 length: 18; J gene: TRBJ2-5; D gene: TRBD2; clone size: .; V gene: TRBV13; CDR3 protein: CASSTTGLAGGQVETQYF; CDR3 DNA: TGTGCCAGCAGCACTACGGGACTAGCGGGGGGGCAGGTTGAGACCCAGTACTTC
CDR3 length: 14; J gene: TRBJ1-1; D gene: .; clone size: .; V gene: TRBV19; CDR3 protein: CASTSGTPVAEAFF; CDR3 DNA: TGTGCCAGTACATCCGGGACCCCCGTGGCTGAAGCTTTCTTT
CDR3 length: 15; J gene: TRBJ2-7; D gene: .; clone size: .; V gene: TRBV28; CDR3 protein: CASSGPPRSGYEQYF; CDR3 DNA: TGTGCCAGCAGTGGCCCGCCTAGGTCGGGTTACGAGCAGTACTTC
CDR3 length: 15; J gene: TRBJ2-5; D gene: TRBD1; clone size: once; V gene: TRBV6-6; CDR3 protein: CASTRQGEIQETQYF; CDR3 DNA: TGTGCCAGCACAAGACAGGGGGAAATCCAAGAGACCCAGTACTTC
CDR3 length: 13; J gene: TRBJ1-1; D gene: .; clone size: .; V gene: TRBV13; CDR3 protein: CASSSGMNTEAFF; CDR3 DNA: TGTGCCAGCAGCTCAGGAATGAACACTGAAGCTTTCTTT
CDR3 length: 14; J gene: TRBJ2-1; D gene: .; clone size: .; V gene: TRBV15; CDR3 protein: CATEKSGTVNEQFF; CDR3 DNA: TGTGCCACCGAAAAAAGCGGGACAGTCAATGAGCAGTTCTTC
CDR3 length: 14; J gene: TRBJ1-5; D gene: TRBD1; clone size: .; V gene: TRBV18; CDR3 protein: CASSPDRANQPQHF; CDR3 DNA: TGTGCCAGCTCACCAGACAGGGCGAATCAGCCCCAGCATTTT
CDR3 length: 15; J gene: TRBJ1-6; D gene: TRBD1; clone size: .; V gene: TRBV7-3; CDR3 protein: CASSDGQGKGSPLHF; CDR3 DNA: TGTGCCAGCAGCGACGGACAGGGGAAAGGTTCACCCCTCCACTTT
CDR3 length: 13; J gene: TRBJ1-2; D gene: .; clone size: once; V gene: TRBV6-1; CDR3 protein: CASSEGTAYGYTF; CDR3 DNA: TGTGCCAGCAGTGAAGGGACAGCCTATGGCTACACCTTC
CDR3 length: 13; J gene: TRBJ2-5; D gene: .; clone size: .; V gene: TRBV27; CDR3 protein: CASSLSQSGTQYF; CDR3 DNA: TGTGCCAGCAGTTTATCCCAATCAGGGACCCAGTACTTC
CDR3 length: 16; J gene: TRBJ2-1; D gene: TRBD2; clone size: few; V gene: TRBV11-2; CDR3 protein: CASSHAGLAGGWEQFF; CDR3 DNA: TGTGCCAGCAGCCATGCGGGACTAGCGGGGGGATGGGAGCAGTTCTTC
CDR3 length: 15; J gene: TRBJ1-5; D gene: TRBD1; clone size: .; V gene: TRBV27; CDR3 protein: CAIGLTGVGNQPQHF; CDR3 DNA: TGTGCCATCGGTCTGACAGGGGTGGGCAATCAGCCCCAGCATTTT
CDR3 length: 14; J gene: TRBJ1-5; D gene: .; clone size: .; V gene: TRBV30; CDR3 protein: CAWSLDTANQPQHF; CDR3 DNA: TGTGCCTGGAGTCTGGACACTGCCAATCAGCCCCAGCATTTT
CDR3 length: 13; J gene: TRBJ1-5; D gene: .; clone size: .; V gene: TRBV7-2; CDR3 protein: CASTQGGRQPQHF; CDR3 DNA: TGTGCCAGCACCCAAGGGGGGAGGCAGCCCCAGCATTTT
CDR3 length: 15; J gene: TRBJ2-1; D gene: .; clone size: .; V gene: TRBV11-3; CDR3 protein: CASSLASGALNEQFF; CDR3 DNA: TGTGCCAGCAGCCTAGCGTCGGGGGCGCTCAATGAGCAGTTCTTC